This TCR beta chain was captured by sequencing in a study of technical replicates of blood from several donors. The table came from immunoSEQ multiplex PCR; TCRdb's copy has only in-frame clones and leaves some out. Of more than 70,000 clones in the sample, 80% to 95% were seen once. Looked up from germline, CDR1 is SGDLS and CDR2 is YYNGEE. The ends lost 4 bases at V and 3 bases at J; junction bases unmatched: 11. The CDR3 runs 18 residues. What was sequenced was T cells isolated from PBMCs. This clonotype was sampled from a human donor in good health. The chain couples TRBV9 to TRBJ2-6; TRBD1 agrees at 9 bases. CDR3: CASSSPGTGKDGANVLTF. The CDR3 region has the DNA TGTGCCAGCAGCTCTCCCGGGACAGGGAAGGATGGGGCCAACGTCCTGACTTTC.